Listed below are T cell receptor beta chains from one sample, sequenced in a study of T-cell memory formation after mild COVID-19. TCRdb reprocessed the 5' RACE reads via MiXCR and lists one record per CDR3 protein. The table shows 280,000 or so distinct CDR3 sequences, with 8% to 9% occurring only once. The sequencing sample was made of PBMCs or a T cell subset sorted from them (not recorded which). Receptor source: a man younger than 35 who had mild COVID-19 (a few samples of this study predate the infection). Cell type and time point are not known. Both conserved end residues are part of each CDR3. D genes are given only for firm matches. Rows may omit the clone size; those that give it use once, few, many or a size class.

V gene	D gene	J gene	clone size	CDR3 protein	CDR3 DNA
TRBV6-5	-	TRBJ1-4	medium-sized	CASSYRGEDEKLFF	TGTGCCAGCAGTTACCGGGGAGAGGATGAAAAACTGTTTTTT
TRBV2	TRBD1	TRBJ1-5	few	CASRSGTGGSFSNQPQHF	TGTGCCAGCAGGAGCGGGACAGGGGGTTCCTTTAGCAATCAGCCCCAGCATTTT
TRBV5-4	-	TRBJ1-2	few	CASSIGRHYGYTF	TGTGCCAGCAGCATCGGACGGCACTATGGCTACACCTTC
TRBV5-1	-	TRBJ2-5	-	CASSPRRRRQETQYF	TGCGCCAGCAGTCCGCGACGGCGGAGGCAAGAGACCCAGTACTTC
TRBV4-3	-	TRBJ2-6	-	CASSHEATNSGANVLTF	TGCGCCAGCAGCCATGAGGCGACGAACTCTGGGGCCAACGTCCTGACTTTC
TRBV7-9	-	TRBJ2-5	-	CASSFRTEQETQYF	TGTGCCAGCAGCTTTCGGACAGAACAAGAGACCCAGTACTTC
TRBV10-3	-	TRBJ2-1	-	CAISESVEQFF	TGTGCCATCAGTGAGTCTGTTGAGCAGTTCTTC
TRBV12-3/TRBV12-4	-	TRBJ2-5	many	CASSVPGTPETQYF	TGTGCCAGCAGCGTGCCTGGGACTCCGGAGACCCAGTACTTC
TRBV4-1	TRBD1	TRBJ1-5	few	CASSQDGGTGNQPQHF	TGCGCCAGCAGCCAAGATGGGGGGACAGGCAATCAGCCCCAGCATTTT
TRBV3-1	-	TRBJ1-6	-	CASSQVNHNSPLHF	TGTGCCAGCAGCCAGGTCAATCATAATTCACCCCTCCACTTT
TRBV7-9	-	TRBJ1-2	-	CASSFRDTNYGYTF	TGTGCCAGCAGCTTCAGGGACACTAACTATGGCTACACCTTC
TRBV12-3/TRBV12-4	-	TRBJ1-6	few	CASSPRARDSPLHF	TGTGCCAGCTCCCCTAGGGCAAGGGATTCACCCCTCCACTTT
TRBV11-2	-	TRBJ2-1	-	CASSHAQAYEQFF	TGTGCCAGCAGCCACGCCCAGGCTTATGAGCAGTTCTTC
TRBV5-6	TRBD2	TRBJ2-3	few	CASSSQLAGGDTQYF	TGTGCCAGCAGCTCACAACTAGCGGGGGGCGATACGCAGTATTTT
TRBV10-3	-	TRBJ2-3	-	CAISEPTGPTDTQYF	TGTGCCATCAGTGAGCCGACGGGTCCCACAGATACGCAGTATTTT
TRBV3-1	-	TRBJ1-1	-	CASSPTGGGTEAFF	TGTGCCAGCAGCCCCACGGGTGGAGGAACTGAAGCTTTCTTT
TRBV27	-	TRBJ1-5	-	CASSRGGPNQPQHF	TGTGCCAGCAGTAGGGGGGGTCCCAATCAGCCCCAGCATTTT
TRBV29-1	-	TRBJ2-7	-	CSVESGTYEQYF	TGCAGCGTTGAATCGGGGACCTACGAGCAGTACTTC
TRBV20-1	-	TRBJ1-5	-	CSARDEFSVQPQHF	TGCAGTGCTAGAGATGAGTTCTCAGTTCAGCCCCAGCATTTT
TRBV5-1	TRBD1	TRBJ2-6	-	CASSPGQGASGANVLTF	TGCGCCAGCAGCCCGGGACAGGGGGCGTCTGGGGCCAACGTCCTGACTTTC
TRBV7-2	-	TRBJ1-2	-	CASSLVPSLVRGPNYGYTF	TGTGCCAGCAGCTTAGTCCCCTCTCTTGTACGGGGACCTAACTATGGCTACACCTTC
TRBV4-1	-	TRBJ1-2	many	CASSQDTGLVYYGYTF	TGCGCCAGCAGCCAAGATACCGGACTGGTATACTATGGCTACACCTTC
TRBV12-3/TRBV12-4	TRBD1	TRBJ1-6	-	CASSLRGQGYSPLHF	TGTGCCAGCAGCCTGAGGGGGCAGGGGTACTCACCCCTCCACTTT
TRBV14	-	TRBJ1-2	-	CASSPGIVEGYTF	TGTGCCAGCAGCCCTGGGATCGTAGAAGGCTACACCTTC
TRBV14	TRBD1	TRBJ2-3	-	CASSLDRVRNDTQYF	TGTGCCAGCAGCTTGGACAGGGTCCGAAACGATACGCAGTATTTT